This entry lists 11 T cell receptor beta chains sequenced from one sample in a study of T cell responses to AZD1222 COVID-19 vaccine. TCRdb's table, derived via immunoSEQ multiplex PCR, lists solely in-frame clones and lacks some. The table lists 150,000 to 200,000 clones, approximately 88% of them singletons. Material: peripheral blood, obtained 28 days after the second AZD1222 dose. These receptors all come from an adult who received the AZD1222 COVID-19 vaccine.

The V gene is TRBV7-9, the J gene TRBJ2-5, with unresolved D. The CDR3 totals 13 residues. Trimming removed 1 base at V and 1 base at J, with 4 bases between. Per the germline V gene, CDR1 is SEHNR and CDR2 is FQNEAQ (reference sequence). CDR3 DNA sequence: TGTGCCAGCAGCTTAGACAGCCAAGAGACCCAGTACTTC. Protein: CASSLDSQETQYF.

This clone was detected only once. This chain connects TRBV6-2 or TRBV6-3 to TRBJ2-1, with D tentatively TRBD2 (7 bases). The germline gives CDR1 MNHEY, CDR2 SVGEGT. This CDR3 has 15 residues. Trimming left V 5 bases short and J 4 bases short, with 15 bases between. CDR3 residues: CASSPLGGGYNEQFF. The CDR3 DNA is TGTGCCAGCAGTCCCCTGGGAGGGGGTTACAATGAGCAGTTCTTC.

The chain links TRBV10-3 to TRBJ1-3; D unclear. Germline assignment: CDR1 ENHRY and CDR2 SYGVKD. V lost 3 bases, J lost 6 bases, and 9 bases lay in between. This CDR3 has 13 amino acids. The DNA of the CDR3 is TGTGCCATCAGTGATCGGGCCCAAAACACCATATATTTT. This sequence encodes CAISDRAQNTIYF.

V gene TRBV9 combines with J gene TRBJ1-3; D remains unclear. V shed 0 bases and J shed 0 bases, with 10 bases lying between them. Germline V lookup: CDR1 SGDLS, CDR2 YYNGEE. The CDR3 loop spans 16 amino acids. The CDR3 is CASSVEVRSSGNTIYF. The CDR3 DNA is TGTGCCAGCAGCGTAGAGGTTCGATCCTCTGGAAACACCATATATTTT.

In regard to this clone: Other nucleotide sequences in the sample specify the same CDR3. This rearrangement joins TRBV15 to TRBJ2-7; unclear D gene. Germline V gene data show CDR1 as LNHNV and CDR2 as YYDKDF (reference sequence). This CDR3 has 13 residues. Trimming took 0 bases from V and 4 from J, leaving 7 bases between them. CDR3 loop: CATSRDKGYEQYF. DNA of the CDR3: TGTGCCACCAGCAGAGATAAAGGGTACGAGCAGTACTTC. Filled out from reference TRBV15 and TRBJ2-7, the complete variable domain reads DAMVIQNPRYQVTQFGKPVTLSCSQTLNHNVMYWYQQKSSQAPKLLFHYYDKDFNNEADTPDNFQSRRPNTSFCFLDIRSPGLGDTAMYLCATSRDKGYEQYFGPGTRLTVT.

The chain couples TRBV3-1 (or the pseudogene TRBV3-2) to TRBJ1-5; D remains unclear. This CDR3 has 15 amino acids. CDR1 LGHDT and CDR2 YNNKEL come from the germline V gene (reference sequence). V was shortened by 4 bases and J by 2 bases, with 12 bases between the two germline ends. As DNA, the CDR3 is TGTGCCAGCAGCCTTCACTATAGGGGCAATCAGCCCCAGCATTTT. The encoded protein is CASSLHYRGNQPQHF.

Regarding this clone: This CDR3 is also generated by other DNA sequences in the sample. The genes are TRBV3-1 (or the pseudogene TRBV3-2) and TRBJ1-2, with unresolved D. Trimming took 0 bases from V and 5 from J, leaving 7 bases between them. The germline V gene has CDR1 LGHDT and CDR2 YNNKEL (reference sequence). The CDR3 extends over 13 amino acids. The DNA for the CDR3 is TGTGCCAGCAGCCAAGAGTTGGCGTATGGCTACACCTTC. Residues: CASSQELAYGYTF.

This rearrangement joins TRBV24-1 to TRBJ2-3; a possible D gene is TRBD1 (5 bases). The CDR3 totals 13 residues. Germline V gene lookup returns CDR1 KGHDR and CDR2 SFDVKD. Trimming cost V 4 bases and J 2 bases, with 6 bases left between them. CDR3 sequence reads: CATSDRATDTQYF. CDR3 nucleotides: TGTGCCACCAGTGACAGGGCCACAGATACGCAGTATTTT.

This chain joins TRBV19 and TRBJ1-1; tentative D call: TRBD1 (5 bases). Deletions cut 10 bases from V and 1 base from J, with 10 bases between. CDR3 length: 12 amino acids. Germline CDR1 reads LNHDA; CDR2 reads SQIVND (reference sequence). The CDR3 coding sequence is TGTGCCATCAGGCAGGGGAACACTGAAGCTTTCTTT. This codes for CAIRQGNTEAFF.

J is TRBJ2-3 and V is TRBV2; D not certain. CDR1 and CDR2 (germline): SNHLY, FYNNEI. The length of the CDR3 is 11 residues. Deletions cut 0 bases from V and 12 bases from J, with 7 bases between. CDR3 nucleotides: TGTGCCAGCAGTGAAGCGAACTATCAGTATTTT. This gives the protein CASSEANYQYF.

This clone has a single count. CDR3 loop: CASSLTGSNQPQHF. The DNA for the CDR3 is TGTGCCAGCAGCTTAACGGGGAGCAATCAGCCCCAGCATTTT. The rearrangement links TRBV7-9 to TRBJ1-5; D not certain. Germline V gene lookup returns CDR1 SEHNR and CDR2 FQNEAQ (reference sequence). Between the trimmed V and J ends, which lost 2 bases and 1 base, there was a span of 6 bases. The CDR3 length is 14 residues.